The 27 T cell receptor beta chains below all came from one sample that was sequenced in a study of cytomegalovirus exposure and HLA in healthy donors. PCR amplification relied on 60 Vbeta primers (plus 13 Jbeta primers). This table comes from immunoSEQ multiplex PCR, and its TCRdb copy is limited to in-frame clones, with some not included. Among approximately 150,000 clones, 75% to 85% were seen once, and the ten largest hold around 14%. Sequenced input: PBMCs. The receptors come from a woman aged 50 to 65 in good health and CMV-seropositive.

This clone came up once. The chain employs TRBV7-8 and TRBJ2-1, with 13 bases aligning to TRBD2. The CDR3 is 15 residues long. Germline trimming cut 1 base from V and 10 bases from J; bases unmatched to any gene: 4. Germline V lookup: CDR1 SGHVS, CDR2 FQNEAQ. In nucleotides, the CDR3 is TGTGCCAGCAGCTTAGAGACTAGCGGGGGGATGGAGCAGTTCTTC. Its protein is CASSLETSGGMEQFF.

The J gene is TRBJ1-1, the V gene TRBV6-5; possible D gene TRBD1, 5 bases. V was cut by 0 bases and J by 5 bases, with 13 bases left in between. The CDR3 runs 15 residues. CDR1 and CDR2 (germline): MNHEY, SVGAGI. Written as DNA, the CDR3 is TGTGCCAGCAGTTACTCGGCAGCCCGGGGGACTGAAGCTTTCTTT. Translated: CASSYSAARGTEAFF.

The genes are TRBV5-4 and TRBJ2-1; D unresolved. This CDR3 comprises 12 residues. Trimming left V 3 bases short and J 7 bases short, with 8 bases between. The germline CDR1 and CDR2 sequences are SGHNT and YYREEE (reference sequence). The CDR3 sequence: CASSSGTNEQFF. CDR3 nucleotide sequence: TGTGCCAGCAGCTCAGGTACTAATGAGCAGTTCTTC.

This clone turned up a few times. This chain uses TRBV5-6 with TRBJ1-2; D remains unclear. Germline-derived CDR1 and CDR2 are SGHDT and YYEEEE. V was clipped by 5 bases and J by 2 bases, with 19 bases between them. The CDR3 runs to 16 residues. The CDR3 DNA reads TGTGCCAGCAGGGAAACCGGAGGGAATGGGAACTATGGCTACACCTTC. Protein sequence: CASRETGGNGNYGYTF.

This clone was observed once. This rearrangement joins TRBV29-1 to TRBJ1-2, with TRBD1 as a possible D gene (5 bases). Per germline, CDR1 SQVTM and CDR2 ANQGSEA. This CDR3 is built from 11 residues. V was trimmed by 7 bases and J by 4 bases, leaving 10 bases between them. The CDR3 DNA sequence: TGCAGCGCTTCGGGGGTCTATGGCTACACCTTC. Translated: CSASGVYGYTF.

This clone turned up a few times. The chain couples TRBV5-8 to TRBJ1-6; 7 positions agree with TRBD1. With V trimmed by 3 bases and J by 8 bases, 11 bases remained unmatched. The CDR3 has 16 amino acids. The germline gives CDR1 SGHTS, CDR2 YDEGEE. The CDR3 DNA is TGTGCCAGCAGCTCGAACAGGGGTAGGTTGGATTCACCCCTCCACTTT. As protein: CASSSNRGRLDSPLHF.

Here the CDR3 reads CASSARYRGSDTQYF. In DNA form, the CDR3 reads TGTGCCAGCAGCGCCCGATACAGGGGTTCAGATACGCAGTATTTT. The chain uses TRBV9 and TRBJ2-3; TRBD1 agrees at 7 bases. The CDR3 loop spans 15 amino acids. The ends lost 3 bases at V and 4 bases at J; junction bases unmatched: 8. Germline CDR1 reads SGDLS; CDR2 reads YYNGEE.

Turning to this clone: Other nucleotide sequences from this sample produce the same CDR3. CDR3 nucleotide sequence: TGTGCCAGCAGCCTAAGCGGGGGCTACGAGCAGTACTTC. It encodes CASSLSGGYEQYF. The chain employs TRBV7-6 and TRBJ2-7; 8 bases agree with TRBD2. With 5 bases clipped from V and 3 bases from J, the junction kept 3 bases outside the gene matches. The CDR3 has 13 residues. The germline V gene has CDR1 SGHVS and CDR2 FNYEAQ.

The gene calls are TRBV14 and TRBJ1-5, with D possibly being TRBD1 (5 bases). Germline assignment: CDR1 SGHDN and CDR2 FVKESK. The CDR3 is made up of 13 amino acids. V was clipped by 1 base and J by 12 bases, with 13 bases between them. The CDR3 coding sequence is TGTGCCAGCAGCCAAGGTTCTGGGGGGATCCAGCATTTT. Its protein product is CASSQGSGGIQHF.

This chain uses TRBV5-1 with TRBJ2-3, with D possibly being TRBD2 (5 bases). V was pared by 5 bases and J by 4 bases, with 11 bases between. The CDR3 length is 13 residues. Germline CDR1 and CDR2: SGHRS and YFSETQ. CDR3 DNA sequence: TGCGCCAGCAGGGGCGAGGGAGCAGATACGCAGTATTTT. Its protein is CASRGEGADTQYF.

The chain has TRBV27 and TRBJ1-5; D remains unclear. V lost 5 bases, J lost 4 bases, and 15 bases lay in between. The CDR3 is 15 amino acids. CDR1 MNHEY and CDR2 SMNVEV come from the germline V gene (reference sequence). The DNA of the CDR3 is TGTGCCAGCAGTATAACGGGAGGCGTAAATCAGCCCCAGCATTTT. It is translated as CASSITGGVNQPQHF.

This chain links TRBV5-1 with TRBJ2-1; no firm D call. The CDR3 sequence is 15 residues long. Trimming took off 3 bases at V and 4 bases at J, with 14 bases between the two ends. The V gene's germline CDR1 is SGHRS and CDR2 YFSETQ. CDR3 DNA: TGCGCCAGCAGCTCCATAGAGCCCCATTACAATGAGCAGTTCTTC. Translated: CASSSIEPHYNEQFF.

This clone showed up just once. The V and J genes are TRBV6-6 and TRBJ2-6; D is unresolved. V shed 6 bases and J shed 0 bases, with 12 bases lying between them. CDR1 and CDR2 from the germline V gene are MNHNY and SVGAGI (reference sequence). The CDR3 has 16 residues. The CDR3 DNA is TGTGCCAGCAGCCCCTTGCTCGGCTCTGGGGCCAACGTCCTGACTTTC. Protein sequence: CASSPLLGSGANVLTF.

This clone was seen a handful of times. The chain recombines TRBV2 with TRBJ2-7, with TRBD2 matching 7 bases. The germline gives CDR1 SNHLY, CDR2 FYNNEI. V dropped 4 bases and J dropped 4; count of bases not matched to a gene: 1. There are 12 residues in the CDR3. CDR3: CASSGEGYEQYF. In nucleotides, the CDR3 is TGTGCCAGCAGTGGGGAGGGTTACGAGCAGTACTTC.

The chain carries TRBV5-1 and TRBJ2-6, with 8 bases aligning to TRBD1. J gave up 2 bases and V 4 bases, and 2 bases lay outside the gene matches. This CDR3 has 15 amino acids. CDR1 and CDR2 from the germline V gene are SGHRS and YFSETQ. For the CDR3, the DNA is TGCGCCAGCAGCCCGGACAGGGCTGGGGCCAACGTCCTGACTTTC. Residues: CASSPDRAGANVLTF.

The rearrangement uses TRBV11-2 and TRBJ2-7, with D possibly being TRBD2 (7 bases). CDR3 size: 15 residues. V was shortened by 5 bases and J by 5 bases, with 19 bases between the two germline ends. Germline V gene data show CDR1 as SGHAT and CDR2 as FQNNGV. CDR3 DNA sequence: TGTGCCAGCAGCCAGACCCTCGGGGGGCGGCACGAGCAGTACTTC. As protein: CASSQTLGGRHEQYF.

This clone was counted between two and nine times. The chain carries TRBV5-6 and TRBJ2-7; D call uncertain. CDR1 SGHDT and CDR2 YYEEEE come from the germline V gene. The CDR3 totals 15 residues. V was clipped by 2 bases and J by 3 bases, with 15 bases between them. The CDR3 spells CASSFVDSAVYEQYF. The CDR3 nucleotides are TGTGCCAGCAGCTTTGTCGACTCCGCCGTCTACGAGCAGTACTTC.

This chain joins TRBV6-5 and TRBJ2-5, with a weak D call TRBD2 (6 bases). V lost 4 bases to trimming and J lost 1 base, with 10 bases between them. This CDR3 contains 14 residues. The germline gives CDR1 MNHEY, CDR2 SVGAGI. The CDR3 here is CASSLLAAQETQYF. The CDR3 DNA reads as TGTGCCAGCAGTTTATTAGCGGCCCAAGAGACCCAGTACTTC.

J is TRBJ1-2 and V is TRBV5-4; D may be TRBD1 (6 bases). The CDR3 spans 15 residues. The germline V gene encodes CDR1 SGHNT and CDR2 YYREEE (reference sequence). The ends were cut back, 4 bases at V and 5 bases at J, with 18 bases in the middle. This CDR3 reads CASSRIDRLRYGYTF. In DNA, the CDR3 is TGTGCCAGCAGCAGGATTGACAGGCTGAGGTATGGCTACACCTTC.

The J gene is TRBJ2-3, the V gene TRBV6-4; 9 nucleotides line up with TRBD2. V lost 4 bases, J lost 2 bases, and 4 bases stayed unmatched. Germline CDR1 is MRHNA and CDR2 is SNTAGT. The CDR3 spans 15 residues. The CDR3 reads CASSVRGGATDTQYF. The CDR3 coding sequence is TGTGCCAGCAGTGTCCGCGGGGGGGCCACAGATACGCAGTATTTT.

The chain employs TRBV7-2 and TRBJ1-2, with D perhaps matching TRBD1 (6 bases). V lost 1 base, J lost 8 bases, and 11 bases lay in between. The germline V gene has CDR1 SGHTA and CDR2 FQGNSA. This CDR3 is 13 amino acids long. In nucleotides, the CDR3 is TGTGCCAGCAGCTTAGGACAGGATAGGGGCTACACCTTC. This codes for CASSLGQDRGYTF.

The genes are TRBV6-5 and TRBJ2-7; the match to TRBD1 covers 7 bases. The ends lost 2 bases at V and 3 bases at J; junction bases unmatched: 4. The CDR3 runs 14 residues. The V gene's germline CDR1 is MNHEY and CDR2 SVGAGI. The CDR3 here is CASSYQGQSYEQYF. CDR3 coding DNA: TGTGCCAGCAGTTACCAGGGACAGAGCTACGAGCAGTACTTC.

This clone has a handful of counts. The chain recombines TRBV7-3 with TRBJ2-7; TRBD1 aligns across 10 bases. This CDR3 has 15 amino acids. The V gene's germline CDR1 is SGHTA and CDR2 FQGTGA. V shed 5 bases, J shed 3 bases, and the junction held 7 bases outside the gene matches. The CDR3 nucleotides are TGTGCCAGCAGCATAGCCGGGACAGGGGTCTACGAGCAGTACTTC. Translating it yields CASSIAGTGVYEQYF.

The chain recombines TRBV7-3 with TRBJ2-2; D not resolved. The V and J ends lost 6 bases and 5 bases respectively, with 7 bases between them. Germline assignment: CDR1 SGHTA and CDR2 FQGTGA. This CDR3 spans 12 amino acids. The CDR3 loop reads CASSPRTGELFF. CDR3 nucleotide sequence: TGTGCCAGCAGTCCTAGGACCGGGGAGCTGTTTTTT. The full variable domain, with the rest looked up from reference TRBV7-3 and TRBJ2-2, is GAGVSQTPSNKVTEKGKYVELRCDPISGHTALYWYRQSLGQGPEFLIYFQGTGAADDSGLPNDRFFAVRPEGSVSTLKIQRTERGDSAVYLCASSPRTGELFFGEGSRLTVL.

This clone was observed a few times. The chain is built from TRBV6-6 and TRBJ1-1; 10 bases align to TRBD1. After removal of 8 bases from V and 10 bases from J, the junction contained 7 bases not matched to a gene. This CDR3 has 12 residues. Germline assignment: CDR1 MNHNY and CDR2 SVGAGI (reference sequence). In nucleotides, the CDR3 is TGTGCCAGCGAAGGGACAGGGGAAGGAGCTTTCTTT. It translates to CASEGTGEGAFF.

The gene calls are TRBV5-1 and TRBJ1-2; 9 bases map to TRBD1. The CDR3 is made up of 17 amino acids. The V gene end was trimmed by 4 bases and the J gene end by 0 bases; junction bases not matched to a gene: 10. Germline V gene sequence: CDR1 SGHRS, CDR2 YFSETQ. This CDR3 reads CASSMETGGNANYGYTF. DNA of the CDR3: TGCGCCAGCAGCATGGAAACAGGGGGCAACGCTAACTATGGCTACACCTTC.

The CDR3 region has the DNA TGTGCCAGCAGTCCCAGGGGACCTAGTGAAAAACTGTTTTTT. Translated: CASSPRGPSEKLFF. The rearrangement joins TRBV6-1 to TRBJ1-4, with D possibly TRBD1 on 6 matching bases. The CDR3 contains 14 residues. V was cut by 5 bases and J by 7 bases, with 14 bases left in between. Germline assignment: CDR1 MNHNS and CDR2 SASEGT.